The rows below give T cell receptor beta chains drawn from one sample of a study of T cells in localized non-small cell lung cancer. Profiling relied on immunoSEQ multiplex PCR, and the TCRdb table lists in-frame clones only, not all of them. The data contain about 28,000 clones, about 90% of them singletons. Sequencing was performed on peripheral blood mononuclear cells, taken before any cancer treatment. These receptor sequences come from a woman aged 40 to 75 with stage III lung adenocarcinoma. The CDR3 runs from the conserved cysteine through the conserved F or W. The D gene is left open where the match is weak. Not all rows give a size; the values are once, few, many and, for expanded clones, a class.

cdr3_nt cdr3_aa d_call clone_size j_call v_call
TGTGCCAGCAGCGTAGATGATGTGGAACTAGGGCAGTACTTC CASSVDDVELGQYF . . TRBJ2-7 TRBV9
TGTGCCAGCAGCTTGCAGGGCGCGGGGGCTTTAGACGGCTACACCTTC CASSLQGAGALDGYTF . . TRBJ1-2 TRBV5-6
TGTGCCAGCAGCTCCCTAGACAGGGGGCTAAGTAGAGAGACCCAGTACTTC CASSSLDRGLSRETQYF TRBD1 . TRBJ2-5 TRBV11-2
TGCGCCAGCAGCCAAGGTGGGGAGGGATACACTGAAGCTTTCTTT CASSQGGEGYTEAFF . . TRBJ1-1 TRBV4-1
TGTGCCAGCAGACCGGACAGGGGTTCGAACACTGAAGCTTTCTTT CASRPDRGSNTEAFF TRBD1 . TRBJ1-1 TRBV5-4
TGTGCCAGCAGCGTAGATCAGGGTCCCTACAATGAGCAGTTCTTC CASSVDQGPYNEQFF . . TRBJ2-1 TRBV9
TGTGCCAGCAGCCCCTGGAGGGCTGCCACTGAAGCTTTCTTT CASSPWRAATEAFF . . TRBJ1-1 TRBV6-6
TGTGCCAGCAGTTTTACGCCCCCTTCGGACACTGAAGCTTTCTTT CASSFTPPSDTEAFF . . TRBJ1-1 TRBV28
TGTGCCAGCAGTTGGGGACAGGGGGCAGCGGCAGATACGCAGTATTTT CASSWGQGAAADTQYF TRBD1 . TRBJ2-3 TRBV28
TGTGCCAGCAGCCCCGGACGGGAAATTGAAGCTTTCTTT CASSPGREIEAFF . . TRBJ1-1 TRBV5-6
TGCGCCAGCAGCCTCGCGACTTCACCCTCCTACAATGAGCAGTTCTTC CASSLATSPSYNEQFF . . TRBJ2-1 TRBV4-1
TGTGCCAGCAGCTTGGAAGGTCTGGCCAACACTGAAGCTTTCTTT CASSLEGLANTEAFF . . TRBJ1-1 TRBV5-4
TGCGCCAGCAGCTTGGAGGCGGGAGGGCCATACGAGCAGTACTTC CASSLEAGGPYEQYF TRBD2 . TRBJ2-7 TRBV5-1
TGCGCCAGCAGCTTGGGACTAGCGGACAACAATGAGCAGTTCTTC CASSLGLADNNEQFF TRBD2 once TRBJ2-1 TRBV5-1